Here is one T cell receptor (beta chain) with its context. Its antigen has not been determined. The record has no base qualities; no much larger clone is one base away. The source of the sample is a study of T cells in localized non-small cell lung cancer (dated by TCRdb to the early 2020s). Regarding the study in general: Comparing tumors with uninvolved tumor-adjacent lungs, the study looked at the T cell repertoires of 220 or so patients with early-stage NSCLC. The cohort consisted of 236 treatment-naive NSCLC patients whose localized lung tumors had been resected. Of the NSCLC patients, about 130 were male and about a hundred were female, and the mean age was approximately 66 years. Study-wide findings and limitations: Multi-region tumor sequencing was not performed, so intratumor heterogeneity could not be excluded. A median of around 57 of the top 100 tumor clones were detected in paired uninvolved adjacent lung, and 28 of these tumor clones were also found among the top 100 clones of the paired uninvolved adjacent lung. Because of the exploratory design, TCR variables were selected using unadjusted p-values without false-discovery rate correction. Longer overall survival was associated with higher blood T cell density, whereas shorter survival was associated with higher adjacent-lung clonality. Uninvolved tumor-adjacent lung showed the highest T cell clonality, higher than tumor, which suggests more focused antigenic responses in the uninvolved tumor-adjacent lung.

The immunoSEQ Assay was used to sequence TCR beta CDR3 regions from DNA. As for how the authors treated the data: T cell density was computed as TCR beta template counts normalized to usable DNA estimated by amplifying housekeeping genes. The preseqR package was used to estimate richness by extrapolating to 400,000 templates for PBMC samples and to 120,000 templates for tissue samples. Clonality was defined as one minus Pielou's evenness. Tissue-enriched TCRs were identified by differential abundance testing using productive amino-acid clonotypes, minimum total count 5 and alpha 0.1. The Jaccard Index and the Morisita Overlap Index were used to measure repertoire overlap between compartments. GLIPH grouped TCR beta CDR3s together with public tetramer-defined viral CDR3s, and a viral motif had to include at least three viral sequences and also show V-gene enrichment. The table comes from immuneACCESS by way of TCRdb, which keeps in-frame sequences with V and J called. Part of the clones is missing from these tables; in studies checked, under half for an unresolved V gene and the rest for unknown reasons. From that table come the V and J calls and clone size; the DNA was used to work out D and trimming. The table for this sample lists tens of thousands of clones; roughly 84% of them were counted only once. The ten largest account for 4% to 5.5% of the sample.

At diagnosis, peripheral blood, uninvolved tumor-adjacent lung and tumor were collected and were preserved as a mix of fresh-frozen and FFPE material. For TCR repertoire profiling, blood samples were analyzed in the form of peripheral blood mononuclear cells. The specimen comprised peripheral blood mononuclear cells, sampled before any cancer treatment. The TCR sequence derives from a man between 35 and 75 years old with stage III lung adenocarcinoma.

The bases read TGTGCCAGCAGAATCCGAAACACCATATATTTT. Translated, it reads CASRIRNTIYF. The rearrangement joined TRBV2 to TRBJ1-3; no D gene is confidently identified. Looking up the germline V gene yields CDR1 SNHLY and CDR2 FYNNEI. V lost 6 bases and J lost 5 bases; the stretch between them is 5 bases long. From cysteine to phenylalanine, the CDR3 is 11 amino acids long. CDR3 DNA is the only sequence kept; it has 33 bases, read in frame from the first base. Extended through the reference TRBV2 and TRBJ1-3 proteins, this CDR3 yields the full variable domain: EPEVTQTPSHQVTQMGQEVILRCVPISNHLYFYWYRQILGQKVEFLVSFYNNEISEKSEIFDDQFSVERPDGSNFTLKIRSTKLEDSAMYFCASRIRNTIYFGEGSWLTVV.